This T cell receptor beta chain was observed in a study of beta chain features in type 1 diabetes. Study-wide results and limits: In type 1 diabetes patients, VDJ junctions had fewer insertions; deletions at these junctions were more frequent. Moderate but significant shortening of TCRB CDR3s was recorded in all four CD4+ subsets from Type 1 diabetes patients.

On this clone: As yet, its antigen is unknown. The germline gene is not matched at one end of the junction; a read error may be the cause.

Sorting based on CD45RO/CCR7/CD25/CD127/CD95/CD27 separated CD4+ naive, central memory, regulatory and stem cell-like memory cells. Each population that was sorted was more than 95% pure. Since all of the isolated RNA was reverse transcribed, expressed TCRB transcripts were what got sequenced. Average reads for naive, central memory and regulatory T cell samples were some 3.9 million. Sequencing was performed with immunoSEQ multiplex PCR; in TCRdb, only in-frame clones are kept and a portion is missing. The sample shows about 230,000 clones, more than 15% of them seen only once. This CDR3 region has 14 residues. CDR1 SQVTM and CDR2 ANQGSEA come from the germline V gene.

The chain combines TRBV29-1 with TRBJ2-7; 10 bases map to TRBD2. This clonotype originated in a man aged 30 to 39 with type 1 diabetes. The specimen was naive CD4+ T cells from blood. CDR3 sequence (DNA): TGCTGCGTAGCTCCGCTAGCGGGAGTATACGAGCAGTACTTC. As protein: CCVAPLAGVYEQYF.